Below, 24 T cell receptor beta chains from the same sample are listed, as sequenced in a study of PD-1 blockade in classical Hodgkin lymphoma. Only in-frame clones appear in the TCRdb table, and some are missing; sequencing was by immunoSEQ multiplex PCR. Of 15,000 to 20,000 clones in the sample, around 84% were seen once. Following autologous stem cell transplantation, relapse occurred in every patient, and exposure to brentuximab vedotin varied. The sample in question was peripheral blood mononuclear cells (PBMCs), obtained at baseline. The receptors here all came from a human donor with classical Hodgkin lymphoma.

This clone occurred once. This rearrangement joins TRBV7-2 to TRBJ1-5, with D perhaps TRBD1 (5 bases). This CDR3 has 13 amino acids. Per the germline V gene, CDR1 is SGHTA and CDR2 is FQGNSA. The V and J ends lost 6 bases and 3 bases respectively, with 9 bases between them. The CDR3 region is CASSQGVNQPQHF. The DNA for the CDR3 is TGTGCCAGCAGTCAAGGGGTCAATCAGCCCCAGCATTTT. The whole variable domain, filled in from reference TRBV7-2 and TRBJ1-5, reads GAGVSQSPSNKVTEKGKDVELRCDPISGHTALYWYRQSLGQGLEFLIYFQGNSAPDKSGLPSDRFSAERTGGSVSTLTIQRTQQEDSAVYLCASSQGVNQPQHFGDGTRLSIL.

This clone is a singleton in its sample. The chain uses TRBV28 and TRBJ2-7, with D hard to call. Germline V gene lookup returns CDR1 MDHEN and CDR2 SYDVKM. V was pared by 4 bases and J by 0 bases, with 19 bases between. The CDR3 length is 17 residues. The CDR3 DNA is TGTGCCAGCAGTTCCGCCCAAGGAAACCAACGCTCCTACGAGCAGTACTTC. It translates to CASSSAQGNQRSYEQYF. The full variable domain, its missing parts supplied by reference TRBV28 and TRBJ2-7, is DVKVTQSSRYLVKRTGEKVFLECVQDMDHENMFWYRQDPGLGLRLIYFSYDVKMKEKGDIPEGYSVSREKKERFSLILESASTNQTSMYLCASSSAQGNQRSYEQYFGPGTRLTVT.

The V gene is TRBV18, the J gene TRBJ2-7; D gene unclear. This CDR3 region has 13 residues. Trimming pared 2 bases from V and 6 bases from J, leaving 11 bases between. The germline CDR1 and CDR2 sequences are KGHSH and LQKENI. Written as DNA, the CDR3 is TGTGCCAGCTCACCAAGGTGGATGGTCGAGCAGTACTTC. Its translation is CASSPRWMVEQYF.

The rearrangement links TRBV28 to TRBJ2-5; D uncertain. CDR1 MDHEN and CDR2 SYDVKM come from the germline V gene. V lost 3 bases and J lost 5, with 7 bases in between. The CDR3 runs 12 residues. The CDR3 spells CASSLGWETQYF. DNA for the CDR3: TGTGCCAGCAGTTTGGGGTGGGAGACCCAGTACTTC.

The V and J genes are TRBV11-2 and TRBJ1-3; no clear D gene. The germline V gene encodes CDR1 SGHAT and CDR2 FQNNGV. The CDR3 totals 13 residues. The V end was cut by 0 bases, the J end by 15 bases, with 15 bases between. CDR3 in DNA: TGTGCCAGCAGCTTAGAGAGGACTTCCTCGACATATTTT. Encoded protein: CASSLERTSSTYF.

For the CDR3, the DNA is TGCGCCAGCAGCCCTCTTCGACAGGGCGAGACCCAGTACTTC. This codes for CASSPLRQGETQYF. This chain joins TRBV4-1 and TRBJ2-5; 7 bases are shared with TRBD1. V gave up 4 bases and J gave up 5 bases; unmatched junction bases: 7. The CDR3 totals 14 residues. CDR1 and CDR2 from the germline V gene are MGHRA and YSYEKL.

By frequency in the sample, this clone is medium-sized (0.01 to 0.1%). The chain is built from TRBV7-9 and TRBJ1-4, with 7 bases fitting TRBD1. J gave up 7 bases and V 4 bases, and 3 bases lay outside the gene matches. The germline CDR1 and CDR2 sequences are SEHNR and FQNEAQ (reference sequence). This CDR3 is 13 amino acids long. The CDR3 DNA follows: TGTGCCAGCAGCTCGACAGGGAGTGAAAAACTGTTTTTT. Protein product: CASSSTGSEKLFF.

This chain joins TRBV28 and TRBJ2-1, with D possibly matching TRBD2 (5 bases). Germline CDR1 reads MDHEN; CDR2 reads SYDVKM. Trimming cost V 5 bases and J 3 bases, with 14 bases left between them. The CDR3 is made up of 15 amino acids. CDR3 bases: TGTGCCAGCAGTCCTTCGGGAACGTTCTACAATGAGCAGTTCTTC. Its protein is CASSPSGTFYNEQFF.

V and J are TRBV6-1 and TRBJ2-7, with a weak D call TRBD1 (5 bases). Germline assignment: CDR1 MNHNS and CDR2 SASEGT. The CDR3 loop spans 15 amino acids. The germline V and J ends were trimmed by 8 bases and 6 bases, with 23 bases remaining between them. The CDR3 loop reads CASRELGPFEREQYF. DNA for the CDR3: TGTGCCAGCCGAGAGTTGGGGCCTTTCGAGCGCGAGCAGTACTTC.

The chain combines TRBV28 with TRBJ2-7, with D hard to call. Trimming shortened V by 4 bases and J by 4 bases, and 8 bases separated the two germline ends. Germline V CDR1 and CDR2: MDHEN, SYDVKM. The CDR3 has 12 amino acids. The CDR3 coding sequence is TGTGCCAGCAGTTCCGGGTCTTACGAGCAGTACTTC. Translated, it gives CASSSGSYEQYF. Together with reference TRBV28 and TRBJ2-7, the CDR3 gives the full variable domain: DVKVTQSSRYLVKRTGEKVFLECVQDMDHENMFWYRQDPGLGLRLIYFSYDVKMKEKGDIPEGYSVSREKKERFSLILESASTNQTSMYLCASSSGSYEQYFGPGTRLTVT.

The chain has TRBV7-6 and TRBJ2-5, with D possibly being TRBD1 or TRBD2 (5 bases each). The DNA end is a closer match to TRBJ2-7, so the J assignment may be wrong. CDR1 and CDR2 from the germline V gene are SGHVS and FNYEAQ. The CDR3 is 14 residues long. CDR3 DNA: TGTGCCAGCAGCTCGAGCGGTAGGGGTGACGAGCAGTACTTC. Amino acids: CASSSSGRGDEQYF.

This clone has more than one count but fewer than ten. The chain joins TRBV10-3 to TRBJ2-3; perhaps TRBD2 as D (5 bases). The V and J ends lost 2 bases and 2 bases respectively, with 11 bases between them. The CDR3 length is 15 residues. Per germline, CDR1 ENHRY and CDR2 SYGVKD. The DNA of the CDR3 is TGTGCCATCAGTGAGGGACTTCTCCCCACAGATACGCAGTATTTT. It encodes CAISEGLLPTDTQYF.

This rearrangement joins TRBV11-2 to TRBJ2-7; possibly TRBD1 for D (6 bases). The CDR3 contains 14 residues. V lost 1 base to trimming and J lost 2 bases, with 9 bases between them. Germline assignment: CDR1 SGHAT and CDR2 FQNNGV. The CDR3, as DNA: TGTGCCAGCAGCTTAGCGACAGGTACCTACGAGCAGTACTTC. This gives the protein CASSLATGTYEQYF.

V is TRBV28 and J is TRBJ2-5, with D possibly TRBD2 on 5 matching bases. Germline V gene lookup returns CDR1 MDHEN and CDR2 SYDVKM. Trimming removed 7 bases at V and 4 bases at J, with 16 bases between. There are 14 residues in the CDR3. The CDR3 region has the DNA TGTGCCAGCACTTCCGGAGGCTTCCTAGAGACCCAGTACTTC. Protein: CASTSGGFLETQYF.

The genes are TRBV7-8 and TRBJ2-7; D not certain. The CDR3 contains 15 residues. Trimming shortened V by 5 bases and J by 1 base, and 15 bases separated the two germline ends. Germline V gene lookup returns CDR1 SGHVS and CDR2 FQNEAQ. The CDR3 bases are TGTGCCAGCAGCCCATATGTGGTCCGATCCTACGAGCAGTACTTC. This gives the protein CASSPYVVRSYEQYF.

The V call is TRBV4-1, the J call TRBJ1-1; possible D gene TRBD1, 5 bases. Germline assignment: CDR1 MGHRA and CDR2 YSYEKL. The CDR3 is 19 residues long. Trimming removed 4 bases at V and 0 bases at J, with 24 bases between. Written as DNA, the CDR3 is TGCGCCAGCAGCCTACGGGTAGCTGAGGCAGGGTCAATGAACACTGAAGCTTTCTTT. This gives the protein CASSLRVAEAGSMNTEAFF.

This clone was seen a single time. The rearrangement links TRBV4-1 to TRBJ1-4; D remains unclear. The CDR3 covers 15 residues. Per the germline V gene, CDR1 is MGHRA and CDR2 is YSYEKL. V lost 0 bases to trimming and J lost 2 bases, with 7 bases between them. CDR3: CASSQDGTTNEKLFF. In DNA form, the CDR3 reads TGCGCCAGCAGCCAAGATGGAACCACTAATGAAAAACTGTTTTTT.

The genes are TRBV9 and TRBJ1-1; D is unresolved. The CDR3 is 13 residues long. Germline values: CDR1 SGDLS, CDR2 YYNGEE. Trimming left V 4 bases short and J 4 bases short, with 11 bases between. The CDR3 here is CASSLERSTEAFF. The CDR3 DNA reads as TGTGCCAGCAGCCTGGAGAGGAGCACTGAAGCTTTCTTT.

This chain joins TRBV7-3 and TRBJ1-1, with no clear D. The CDR3 runs 13 residues. Germline V gene data show CDR1 as SGHTA and CDR2 as FQGTGA. V lost 3 bases to trimming and J lost 5 bases, with 10 bases between them. In DNA form, the CDR3 reads TGTGCCAGCAGCTTGGACGGGATAACTGAAGCTTTCTTT. The encoded protein is CASSLDGITEAFF.

This sequence joins TRBV9 and TRBJ1-2, with a possible D match to TRBD1 (5 bases). Per the germline V gene, CDR1 is SGDLS and CDR2 is YYNGEE. The CDR3 is 12 amino acids. V lost 3 bases, J lost 4 bases, and 7 bases lay in between. CDR3 residues: CASSETGYGYTF. The CDR3, as DNA: TGTGCCAGCAGCGAAACAGGCTATGGCTACACCTTC.

V is TRBV6-6 and J is TRBJ2-7; TRBD1 or TRBD2 may be the D gene (5 bases each). Trimming took 4 bases from V and 2 from J, leaving 12 bases between them. Per germline, CDR1 MNHNY and CDR2 SVGAGI (reference sequence). The CDR3 is 14 residues long. The CDR3 loop is CASSSGRETYEQYF. CDR3 bases: TGTGCCAGCAGTTCTGGCAGGGAGACCTACGAGCAGTACTTC.

This chain joins TRBV29-1 and TRBJ1-2, with a tentative D call TRBD1 (5 bases). CDR1 is SQVTM and CDR2 is ANQGSEA in the germline V gene. The CDR3 extends over 14 amino acids. Trimming shortened V by 6 bases and J by 2 bases, and 16 bases separated the two germline ends. In DNA form, the CDR3 reads TGCAGCGTCCCCGGGACGGGGAGGAACTATGGCTACACCTTC. The encoded protein is CSVPGTGRNYGYTF.

The gene calls are TRBV4-3 and TRBJ1-4; D ambiguous. The V gene's germline CDR1 is LGHNA and CDR2 YSLEER. This CDR3 has 16 amino acids. Trimming pared 0 bases from V and 6 bases from J, leaving 14 bases between. The CDR3 DNA reads TGCGCCAGCAGCCAAGATCGGCCCTCGCCCGATGAAAAACTGTTTTTT. Its translation is CASSQDRPSPDEKLFF.

A note on this clone: At one end, the junction sequence differs from germline, possibly due to a read error. V gene TRBV7-9 combines with J gene TRBJ2-7; D remains unclear. This CDR3 spans 13 amino acids. Germline lookup yields CDR1 SEHNR and CDR2 FQNEAQ (reference sequence). The CDR3 loop is CASSQDTNYEQYF. As DNA, the CDR3 is TGCGCCAGCAGCCAAGACACAAACTACGAGCAGTACTTC.